This T cell receptor beta chain was captured by sequencing in a study of cytomegalovirus exposure and HLA in healthy donors. Looking at the study overall: An analysis done earlier identified fewer than 140 million unique TCR beta sequences from about 180 million T cells. Regarding the study as a whole: Later analysis demonstrated an association between a missense DCLRE1C variant and TCR beta V- and J-gene trimming. Using a false discovery rate of 0.05, a later analysis showed that 16,951 TCR beta sequences were associated with HLA alleles.

About this clone itself: What it binds is not known.

The PCR had 60 Vbeta and 13 Jbeta primers. Repertoires were generated with immunoSEQ multiplex PCR, while TCRdb's copy carries only in-frame clones and drops some. The sample lists approximately 240,000 clones; about 80% were seen once. V dropped 4 bases and J dropped 4; count of bases not matched to a gene: 3. The CDR3 spans 14 residues. Germline V gives CDR1 SGHVS, CDR2 FQNEAQ. The chain has TRBV7-8 and TRBJ2-3, with 9 bases that match TRBD1. The TCR comes from a woman between 40 and 50 years old in good health and CMV-seronegative. What was sequenced was PBMCs. The chain's CDR3 is CASSSRTGADTQYF. The CDR3 region has the DNA TGTGCCAGCAGCTCTCGGACAGGGGCAGATACGCAGTATTTT.